This TCR beta chain stems from a study of CD8 T cells in ankylosing spondylitis. A word on this clonotype: The antigen remains unidentified.

V was clipped by 1 base and J by 1 base; unmatched bases: 4. The germline CDR1 and CDR2 sequences are SEHNR and FQNEAQ (reference sequence). This CDR3 has 16 amino acids. Study results and caveats: A motif in TCR beta, a set of under ten highly homologous variants, appeared characteristic of ankylosing spondylitis blood. It was reported that disease-linked clones were significantly enriched in matched ankylosing spondylitis synovial fluid.

MiXCR, run by TCRdb on the 5' RACE reads, gives a single entry per CDR3 protein. The repertoire holds tens of thousands of distinct CDR3 sequences, approximately 7.1% seen once, with roughly a tenth in the top ten. Material: blood, either unsorted or a sorted T cell fraction (not recorded which). This rearrangement joins TRBV7-9 to TRBJ2-3; TRBD2 aligns across 8 bases. This TCR came from a male donor with ankylosing spondylitis or in good health (not recorded which). As DNA, the CDR3 is TGTGCCAGCAGCTTAGTGAGCGGGAGCGGCACAGATACGCAGTATTTT. The encoded protein is CASSLVSGSGTDTQYF.